The 31 T cell receptor beta chains below all came from one sample that was sequenced in a study of vaccination effects on CD4 cells after COVID-19. These TCRs' antigens remain unknown. Sequencing was performed with immunoSEQ multiplex PCR; in TCRdb, only in-frame clones are kept and a portion is missing. The sample contains about 73,000 clones, approximately 74% of which appear only once. After expansion with viral peptide pools in the ViraFEST assay, antigen-specific CD4+ T cells were sequenced. After roughly 9 days in culture, the CD4+ T cells were isolated. All vaccine recipients tested negative for nucleocapsid antibodies and had never contracted SARS-CoV-2 infection. This specimen consisted of CD4+ T cells from PBMCs cultured with HCoV-NL63 spike peptides, obtained before COVID-19 vaccination. The receptor source for this set is a human donor who received a COVID-19 vaccine.

The chain employs TRBV6-2 or TRBV6-3 and TRBJ2-1; TRBD2 aligns across 8 bases. Germline values: CDR1 MNHEY, CDR2 SVGEGT. The CDR3 has 15 residues. V shed 0 bases and J 5 bases; nucleotides not matched to a gene: 3. The CDR3 sequence is CASSYSSGVNNEQFF. CDR3 bases: TGTGCCAGCAGTTACTCTAGCGGGGTTAACAATGAGCAGTTCTTC.

This clone was counted between two and nine times. V is TRBV28 and J is TRBJ1-3; D is unresolved. The CDR3 length is 13 residues. The germline gives CDR1 MDHEN, CDR2 SYDVKM. V was cut by 8 bases and J by 0 bases, with 8 bases left in between. The CDR3 DNA sequence: TGTGCCAGCGGATTGTTCTCTGGAAACACCATATATTTT. Its protein product is CASGLFSGNTIYF.

The chain couples TRBV18 to TRBJ1-2, with a possible D match to TRBD1 (6 bases). In germline, CDR1 is KGHSH, CDR2 LQKENI. Trimming pared 3 bases from V and 6 bases from J, leaving 11 bases between. The CDR3 contains 13 residues. CDR3 bases: TGTGCCAGCTCACCGACGAACAGGGATGGCTACACCTTC. Its protein product is CASSPTNRDGYTF.

V usage is TRBV7-2 and J usage is TRBJ2-5; D is unclear. V was clipped by 1 base and J by 3 bases, with 9 bases between them. Germline CDR1 is SGHTA and CDR2 is FQGNSA. The CDR3 contains 14 residues. CDR3 protein: CASSLGGFEETQYF. CDR3 in DNA: TGTGCCAGCAGCTTAGGAGGTTTTGAAGAGACCCAGTACTTC. Complete variable domain (other parts from reference TRBV7-2 and TRBJ2-5): GAGVSQSPSNKVTEKGKDVELRCDPISGHTALYWYRQSLGQGLEFLIYFQGNSAPDKSGLPSDRFSAERTGGSVSTLTIQRTQQEDSAVYLCASSLGGFEETQYFGPGTRLLVL.

This clone was seen a few times. The rearrangement links TRBV7-9 to TRBJ1-6; a weak D match, TRBD1 (5 bases). V lost 2 bases and J lost 0, with 5 bases in between. The CDR3 sequence is 15 residues long. Germline V lookup: CDR1 SEHNR, CDR2 FQNEAQ (reference sequence). The CDR3 here is CASSLQGSYNSPLHF. The CDR3 coding sequence is TGTGCCAGCAGCTTACAGGGCTCCTATAATTCACCCCTCCACTTT.

This chain uses TRBV7-9 with TRBJ2-3; D is unresolved. The CDR3 runs 13 residues. V was shortened by 8 bases and J by 1 base, with 10 bases between the two germline ends. Germline CDR1 SEHNR, CDR2 FQNEAQ (reference sequence). The CDR3: CASRRFGTDTQYF. CDR3 nucleotide sequence: TGTGCCAGCCGAAGATTCGGCACAGATACGCAGTATTTT.

The chain employs TRBV20-1 and TRBJ1-2; possible D gene TRBD1, 5 bases. This CDR3 is built from 11 residues. The V end lost 3 bases, the J end lost 5 bases, and 7 bases lay between the germline ends. Germline V gene lookup returns CDR1 DFQATT and CDR2 SNEGSKA (reference sequence). Here the CDR3 reads CSASGGYGYTF. CDR3 DNA sequence: TGCAGTGCTAGCGGGGGTTATGGCTACACCTTC.

The chain employs TRBV2 and TRBJ1-4; a possible D gene is TRBD1 (5 bases). The V end lost 4 bases, the J end lost 8 bases, and 14 bases lay between the germline ends. CDR3 size: 14 residues. CDR1 and CDR2 from the germline V gene are SNHLY and FYNNEI. CDR3 sequence: CASSVGPFGEKLFF. The CDR3 DNA is TGTGCCAGCAGTGTGGGGCCCTTCGGGGAAAAACTGTTTTTT.

V gene TRBV19 combines with J gene TRBJ1-3; D not certain. Germline V lookup: CDR1 LNHDA, CDR2 SQIVND (reference sequence). The V end lost 8 bases, the J end lost 2 bases, and 13 bases lay between the germline ends. The CDR3 is 14 amino acids. The CDR3 DNA follows: TGTGCCAGTGACGGGCCTAGGACTGGAAACACCATATATTTT. This translates into CASDGPRTGNTIYF.

This clone came up once. CDR3 sequence (DNA): TGTGCCAGCAGCTTCCGCCCCGGGGGGTTAAACACCGGGGAGCTGTTTTTT. Protein sequence: CASSFRPGGLNTGELFF. V gene TRBV7-2 combines with J gene TRBJ2-2, with 7 bases identical to TRBD2. Per the germline V gene, CDR1 is SGHTA and CDR2 is FQGNSA. The V and J ends lost 3 bases and 2 bases, in that order; junction bases with no gene match: 9. The CDR3 has 17 residues.

The rearrangement joins TRBV7-2 to TRBJ1-2; TRBD1 agrees at 7 bases. Germline CDR1 and CDR2: SGHTA and FQGNSA. CDR3 length: 14 residues. With 5 bases clipped from V and 2 bases from J, the junction kept 5 bases outside the gene matches. The CDR3 sequence is CASSPQQGNYGYTF. DNA for the CDR3: TGTGCCAGCAGCCCGCAACAGGGGAACTATGGCTACACCTTC.

The V call is TRBV7-6, the J call TRBJ2-3; the match to TRBD2 covers 11 bases. The germline V gene has CDR1 SGHVS and CDR2 FNYEAQ. The CDR3 sequence is 15 residues long. With 4 bases clipped from V and 3 bases from J, the junction kept 3 bases outside the gene matches. CDR3 sequence reads: CASSSTSGATDTQYF. The CDR3 DNA sequence: TGTGCCAGCAGCTCGACTAGCGGGGCGACAGATACGCAGTATTTT.

This clone was counted a single time. The chain couples TRBV25-1 to TRBJ2-1; 12 nucleotides align to TRBD2. J was trimmed by 5 bases and V by 8 bases; bases with no gene match: 10. CDR1 and CDR2 (germline): MGHDK, SYGVNS. This CDR3 is built from 16 residues. The CDR3 nucleotides read TGTGCCAGCGGTTCAACGACTAGCGGGGGACACAATGAGCAGTTCTTC. This encodes CASGSTTSGGHNEQFF.

This chain connects TRBV11-2 to TRBJ1-2; D is possibly TRBD1 (6 bases). V lost 3 bases and J 0 bases, leaving 11 bases between the germline ends. The germline V gene encodes CDR1 SGHAT and CDR2 FQNNGV. The CDR3 is 15 amino acids. CDR3 in amino acids: CASSLKGGTNYGYTF. Here the CDR3 DNA reads TGTGCCAGCAGCTTGAAGGGGGGTACTAACTATGGCTACACCTTC.

J is TRBJ2-7 and V is TRBV7-2; D unresolved. Germline-derived CDR1 and CDR2 are SGHTA and FQGNSA. V was trimmed by 5 bases and J by 6 bases, leaving 17 bases between them. The CDR3 contains 14 residues. The CDR3, as DNA: TGTGCCAGCAGCCAGGTGGTGCAGGTGGGCGAGCAGTACGTC. Its protein is CASSQVVQVGEQYV.

This sequence joins TRBV7-2 and TRBJ2-1; 12 positions agree with TRBD2. The V gene's germline CDR1 is SGHTA and CDR2 FQGNSA. V lost 3 bases, J lost 14 bases, and 11 bases stayed unmatched. This CDR3 is built from 15 residues. CDR3: CASSLMVSSGGAEFF. CDR3 nucleotide sequence: TGTGCCAGCAGCTTGATGGTGTCTAGCGGGGGGGCAGAGTTCTTC.

The rearrangement uses TRBV6-1 and TRBJ2-3; D uncertain. Per germline, CDR1 MNHNS and CDR2 SASEGT. Trimming took off 1 base at V and 3 bases at J, with 8 bases between the two ends. This CDR3 is built from 14 residues. CDR3: CASSEVRQTDTQYF. The CDR3 DNA is TGTGCCAGCAGTGAAGTCAGGCAGACAGATACGCAGTATTTT.

This chain joins TRBV12-5 and TRBJ2-1; D may be TRBD2 (6 bases). This CDR3 is built from 15 residues. Germline CDR1 LGHNT, CDR2 FRNRAP. The ends were cut back, 2 bases at V and 6 bases at J, with 14 bases in the middle. CDR3 residues: CASGLRQGGINEQFF. As DNA, the CDR3 is TGTGCTAGTGGTTTGCGTCAGGGAGGTATCAATGAGCAGTTCTTC.

The CDR3 sequence is CASSLVGNTEAFF. The CDR3 DNA is TGTGCCAGCAGCTTAGTGGGGAACACTGAAGCTTTCTTT. The chain carries TRBV7-2 and TRBJ1-1; no clear D gene. CDR1 is SGHTA, CDR2 FQGNSA, per germline. Trimming left V 1 base short and J 1 base short, with 4 bases between. The CDR3 has 13 amino acids.

V gene TRBV28 combines with J gene TRBJ1-1; 7 bases align to TRBD1. This CDR3 has 13 residues. The ends lost 4 bases at V and 7 bases at J; junction bases unmatched: 6. Germline V gene sequence: CDR1 MDHEN, CDR2 SYDVKM. The CDR3 nucleotides are TGTGCCAGCAGTTCCCTGACAGGGCTTGAAGCTTTCTTT. Protein sequence: CASSSLTGLEAFF. The variable domain in full, completed from reference TRBV28 and TRBJ1-1, reads DVKVTQSSRYLVKRTGEKVFLECVQDMDHENMFWYRQDPGLGLRLIYFSYDVKMKEKGDIPEGYSVSREKKERFSLILESASTNQTSMYLCASSSLTGLEAFFGQGTRLTVV.

Only a few counts were recorded for this clone. The rearrangement uses TRBV19 and TRBJ1-2, with TRBD1 identical over 8 bases. Germline values: CDR1 LNHDA, CDR2 SQIVND (reference sequence). There are 14 residues in the CDR3. After removal of 4 bases from V and 4 bases from J, the junction contained 5 bases not matched to a gene. Here the CDR3 DNA reads TGTGCCAGTAGTAACTGGACAGGGCCCTATGGCTACACCTTC. Amino acid sequence: CASSNWTGPYGYTF.

The chain is built from TRBV5-6 and TRBJ2-2; perhaps D is TRBD1 or TRBD2 (7 bases each). Germline-derived CDR1 and CDR2 are SGHDT and YYEEEE. The CDR3 spans 16 residues. V was pared by 3 bases and J by 1 base, with 13 bases between. The CDR3 DNA reads as TGTGCCAGCAGCTGGGGGGGACAGTGGAACACCGGGGAGCTGTTTTTT. Protein sequence: CASSWGGQWNTGELFF.

In its sample, this clone was seen a few times. The chain couples TRBV7-9 to TRBJ2-2; maybe TRBD1 (5 bases). V was pared by 10 bases and J by 0 bases, with 12 bases between. The germline gives CDR1 SEHNR, CDR2 FQNEAQ (reference sequence). The CDR3 has 14 amino acids. Written as DNA, the CDR3 is TGTGCCACAGACAGATTCGCGAACACCGGGGAGCTGTTTTTT. This sequence encodes CATDRFANTGELFF.

The V and J genes are TRBV19 and TRBJ2-6; 8 positions match TRBD1. With 5 bases clipped from V and 0 bases from J, the junction kept 6 bases outside the gene matches. CDR1 is LNHDA and CDR2 is SQIVND in the germline V gene (reference sequence). The CDR3 runs 17 residues. The CDR3 DNA reads TGTGCCAGTAGTGGGGGGACAGGCCTCTCTGGGGCCAACGTCCTGACTTTC. It yields the protein CASSGGTGLSGANVLTF.

The chain has TRBV3-1 (or the pseudogene TRBV3-2) and TRBJ1-1, with 11 bases matching TRBD1. Germline assignment: CDR1 LGHDT and CDR2 YNNKEL (reference sequence). The trim removed 6 bases at V and 6 bases at J, leaving 9 bases unmatched. This CDR3 comprises 15 residues. The CDR3 is CASRPGDRGVAEAFF. The CDR3, as DNA: TGTGCCAGCAGACCGGGGGACAGGGGGGTCGCTGAAGCTTTCTTT.

The CDR3 sequence is CASSPGQGSIGTEAFF. CDR3 in DNA: TGTGCCAGCTCACCGGGACAGGGTTCGATCGGCACTGAAGCTTTCTTT. The V call is TRBV18, the J call TRBJ1-1; 9 bases fit TRBD1. The trim removed 3 bases at V and 4 bases at J, leaving 9 bases unmatched. This CDR3 is 16 amino acids long. Per the germline V gene, CDR1 is KGHSH and CDR2 is LQKENI.

This chain joins TRBV7-9 and TRBJ1-2, with D unclear. The CDR3 is 13 amino acids. Trimming took off 4 bases at V and 4 bases at J, with 10 bases between the two ends. CDR1 is SEHNR, CDR2 FQNEAQ, per germline (reference sequence). CDR3 sequence: CASSWDIGYGYTF. CDR3 nucleotide sequence: TGTGCCAGCAGCTGGGATATAGGCTATGGCTACACCTTC.

This rearrangement joins TRBV30 to TRBJ2-1, with a weak D call TRBD1 (5 bases). V lost 2 bases to trimming and J lost 2 bases, with 16 bases between them. CDR1 is GTSNPN and CDR2 is SVGIG in the germline V gene (reference sequence). CDR3 size: 16 residues. The CDR3 DNA reads as TGTGCCTGGAGTTTAGCTTCAGGGATAACCTACAATGAGCAGTTCTTC. Translation gives CAWSLASGITYNEQFF.

The chain joins TRBV2 to TRBJ1-2; D gene unclear. The CDR3 contains 12 residues. In germline, CDR1 is SNHLY, CDR2 FYNNEI. With 7 bases removed from V and 4 bases from J, the gap between germline ends came to 10 bases. The CDR3 nucleotides read TGTGCCAGCATGGGGTCCCTCTATGGCTACACCTTC. Amino acid sequence: CASMGSLYGYTF.

This clone was counted a few times. The chain joins TRBV5-1 to TRBJ2-2; possible D gene TRBD2, 6 bases. The germline gives CDR1 SGHRS, CDR2 YFSETQ. Trimming left V 4 bases short and J 6 bases short, with 19 bases between. There are 16 residues in the CDR3. Written as DNA, the CDR3 is TGCGCCAGCAGCCCCTTAGACGGGGGTCGGTCCGGGGAGCTGTTTTTT. It translates to CASSPLDGGRSGELFF.

The V and J genes are TRBV24-1 and TRBJ2-6; 7 nucleotides line up with TRBD1. CDR1 and CDR2 (germline): KGHDR, SFDVKD. Trimming at V came to 3 bases and at J to 0 bases, leaving 4 bases not matched to a gene. The CDR3 spans 17 residues. Here the CDR3 reads CATSDATGASGANVLTF. Written as DNA, the CDR3 is TGTGCCACCAGTGATGCAACAGGGGCCTCTGGGGCCAACGTCCTGACTTTC.